This TCR beta chain originates from a study of shared clonotypes between healthy human individuals. The method was immunoSEQ multiplex PCR; TCRdb's version includes in-frame clones alone and lacks a portion of them. The table has some 240,000 clones, about 65% seen once; the top ten hold approximately 10%. Sample: memory CD4+ T cells sorted from blood. Described subset: CD45RA-negative fraction. The clonotype was recovered from a man aged 30-40 years in good health.

The CDR3 DNA follows: TGTGCCAGCACCCAAGGTTTTGGAAACACCATATATTTT. Its translation: CASTQGFGNTIYF. The rearrangement uses TRBV6-6 and TRBJ1-3; unclear D gene. The germline gives CDR1 MNHNY, CDR2 SVGAGI (reference sequence). The V and J ends lost 7 bases and 3 bases respectively, with 10 bases between them. CDR3 length: 13 residues.